The rows below give T cell receptor beta chains drawn from one sample of a study of T cells of healthy individuals. A single record per CDR3 protein comes from TCRdb applying MiXCR to the 5' RACE reads. This table holds about 53,000 distinct CDR3 sequences, approximately 15% found once. The receptor set was obtained from a human donor in good health. The CDR3 runs from the conserved cysteine through the conserved F or W. D genes are given only for firm matches. Clone sizes are given selectively: once, few, many, or a class where the clone is expanded.

NA | NA | TRBJ2-1 | TRBV7-2 | CASSLVGLFPFF | TGTGCCAGCAGCTTAGTCGGGCTATTTCCGTTCTTC
NA | NA | TRBJ1-1 | TRBV5-1 | CASSLGGQNTEAFF | TGCGCCAGCAGCTTAGGGGGGCAGAACACTGAAGCTTTCTTT
NA | TRBD1 | TRBJ2-5 | TRBV7-3 | CASSSQGPDQETQYF | TGTGCCAGCAGCTCACAGGGGCCCGACCAAGAGACCCAGTACTTC
medium-sized | TRBD1 | TRBJ2-3 | TRBV5-1 | CASSLDGQGALDTQYF | TGCGCCAGCAGCTTGGACGGACAGGGGGCATTGGATACGCAGTATTTT
many | NA | TRBJ1-5 | TRBV6-1 | CASSERIRGNQPQHF | TGTGCCAGCAGTGAAAGGATCCGGGGCAATCAGCCCCAGCATTTT
NA | NA | TRBJ1-2 | TRBV6-6 | CASSPRGGYTF | TGTGCCAGCAGTCCCAGGGGTGGCTACACCTTC
many | NA | TRBJ2-7 | TRBV9 | CASSAPGPTGEQYF | TGTGCCAGCAGCGCCCCGGGACCGACGGGAGAGCAGTACTTC
NA | NA | TRBJ2-7 | TRBV14 | CASSRRDTYEQYF | TGTGCCAGCAGTCGCCGGGACACCTACGAGCAGTACTTC
NA | NA | TRBJ1-1 | TRBV5-6 | CASSPRHGNTEAFF | TGTGCCAGCAGCCCCCGACACGGGAACACTGAAGCTTTCTTT
few | NA | TRBJ2-5 | TRBV6-6 | CASSEGRNQETQYF | TGTGCCAGCAGTGAAGGACGGAACCAAGAGACCCAGTACTTC